One sample yielded the 26 T cell receptor beta chains listed below, sequenced in a study of blood T cell repertoires in COVID-19. TCRdb's copy holds only in-frame clones and misses some; the assay was immunoSEQ multiplex PCR. In the table there are about 170,000 clones, around four fifths of which are singletons. Sequencing used PBMCs or T cells enriched from blood (not recorded which). These receptors came from a woman between 50 and 59 years old in a cohort exposed to, infected with or recovered from COVID-19 (not recorded which).

V is TRBV5-1 and J is TRBJ2-7, with TRBD2 matching 7 bases. This CDR3 is 15 amino acids long. The trim removed 0 bases at V and 7 bases at J, leaving 10 bases unmatched. CDR1 and CDR2 (germline): SGHRS, YFSETQ. The CDR3 DNA reads as TGCGCCAGCAGCTTGGGGCGGGAGAGAGGTGGGGAGCAGTACTTC. Amino acid sequence: CASSLGRERGGEQYF.

The chain couples TRBV19 to TRBJ1-1; possibly TRBD1 for D (5 bases). V was pared by 6 bases and J by 5 bases, with 19 bases between. This CDR3 is 15 amino acids long. Germline lookup yields CDR1 LNHDA and CDR2 SQIVND (reference sequence). The CDR3 is CASSPTGGLSTEAFF. CDR3 bases: TGTGCCAGTAGCCCAACAGGCGGCTTATCGACTGAAGCTTTCTTT.

This chain links TRBV20-1 with TRBJ1-2, with D unclear. Germline V gene lookup returns CDR1 DFQATT and CDR2 SNEGSKA (reference sequence). The V and J ends lost 3 bases and 4 bases respectively, with 9 bases between them. CDR3 size: 12 residues. CDR3: CSASPSVYGYTF. Written as DNA, the CDR3 is TGCAGTGCTAGTCCGTCGGTCTATGGCTACACCTTC.

Only a few counts were recorded for this clone. J is TRBJ2-5 and V is TRBV9; no firm D call. CDR3 length equals 11 residues. Germline CDR1 SGDLS, CDR2 YYNGEE. V was clipped by 4 bases and J by 5 bases, with 6 bases between them. Written as DNA, the CDR3 is TGTGCCAGCAGCCTCCGGGAGACCCAGTACTTC. This codes for CASSLRETQYF.

The chain couples TRBV7-2 to TRBJ2-1, with D unresolved. CDR1 SGHTA and CDR2 FQGNSA come from the germline V gene. V lost 5 bases and J 8 bases, leaving 7 bases between the germline ends. The CDR3 is 11 residues long. CDR3 coding DNA: TGTGCCAGCAGCCCATCCCATGAGCAGTTCTTC. This translates into CASSPSHEQFF.

CDR3 in amino acids: CASSQDHSSGANVLTF. The CDR3 DNA follows: TGTGCCAGCAGCCAAGATCATTCCTCTGGGGCCAACGTCCTGACTTTC. The J gene is TRBJ2-6, the V gene TRBV4-2; D is unclear. Trimming left V 0 bases short and J 0 bases short, with 6 bases between. CDR1 is LGHNA and CDR2 is YNFKEQ in the germline V gene. This CDR3 region has 16 residues.

This chain connects TRBV7-6 to TRBJ2-3; 10 bases map to TRBD2. Germline V gene lookup returns CDR1 SGHVS and CDR2 FNYEAQ. Trimming at V came to 4 bases and at J to 4 bases, leaving 14 bases not matched to a gene. The CDR3 totals 18 residues. The CDR3 nucleotides are TGTGCCAGCAGCTCTAGCGGGGGCCGTAATTATCCCTCAGATACGCAGTATTTT. This gives the protein CASSSSGGRNYPSDTQYF.

This clone was counted a few times. The chain carries TRBV6-6 and TRBJ1-3; TRBD1 matches 10 bases. The germline gives CDR1 MNHNY, CDR2 SVGAGI (reference sequence). The ends lost 7 bases at V and 4 bases at J; junction bases unmatched: 7. This CDR3 has 15 amino acids. The CDR3 sequence: CASTLDRGPGNTIYF. The CDR3 nucleotides are TGTGCCAGCACCCTAGACAGGGGGCCAGGAAACACCATATATTTT.

This clone came up a few times. This chain links TRBV20-1 with TRBJ2-3; tentative D call: TRBD1 (5 bases). The length of the CDR3 is 15 residues. CDR1 is DFQATT, CDR2 SNEGSKA, per germline (reference sequence). Trimming pared 3 bases from V and 4 bases from J, leaving 17 bases between. CDR3 residues: CSASPAKGWADTQYF. The DNA for the CDR3 is TGCAGTGCTAGTCCCGCGAAGGGGTGGGCAGATACGCAGTATTTT.

The chain links TRBV6-2 or TRBV6-3 to TRBJ1-1; the D gene is possibly TRBD1 (5 bases). The CDR3 loop spans 13 amino acids. The ends were cut back, 1 base at V and 9 bases at J, with 12 bases in the middle. Germline lookup yields CDR1 MNHEY and CDR2 SVGEGT. Here the CDR3 reads CASSYWGGEKAFF. CDR3 DNA: TGTGCCAGCAGTTACTGGGGGGGTGAAAAAGCTTTCTTT.

The chain recombines TRBV20-1 with TRBJ1-2; D unclear. Germline lookup yields CDR1 DFQATT and CDR2 SNEGSKA (reference sequence). The CDR3 length is 10 residues. The germline V and J ends were trimmed by 7 bases and 3 bases, with 6 bases remaining between them. Here the CDR3 DNA reads TGCAGTGTTGAGGACTATGGCTACACCTTC. Amino acid sequence: CSVEDYGYTF.

DNA of the CDR3: TGTGCCAGCAGCTTAGTTATGGGACAGGCATACGAGCAGTACTTC. This translates into CASSLVMGQAYEQYF. The genes are TRBV7-9 and TRBJ2-7, with 8 bases identical to TRBD1. Germline V lookup: CDR1 SEHNR, CDR2 FQNEAQ (reference sequence). The trim removed 1 base at V and 4 bases at J, leaving 6 bases unmatched. This CDR3 contains 15 residues.

The chain has TRBV6-2 or TRBV6-3 and TRBJ2-7; 8 bases match TRBD1. Per the germline V gene, CDR1 is MNHEY and CDR2 is SVGEGT. V was clipped by 5 bases and J by 2 bases; unmatched bases: 11. The CDR3 sequence is 16 residues long. CDR3 loop: CASSRIGQGMTYEQYF. Written as DNA, the CDR3 is TGTGCCAGCAGTCGGATCGGACAGGGAATGACCTACGAGCAGTACTTC.

For the CDR3, the DNA is TGTGCCAGCAGAACCGGGGAGGGGGTAACTAGCACAGATACGCAGTATTTT. Protein product: CASRTGEGVTSTDTQYF. The rearrangement links TRBV28 to TRBJ2-3, with a tentative D call TRBD2 (7 bases). This CDR3 spans 17 amino acids. CDR1 is MDHEN and CDR2 is SYDVKM in the germline V gene. V was clipped by 6 bases and J by 0 bases, with 19 bases between them.

The rearrangement links TRBV9 to TRBJ1-1; D not certain. This CDR3 region has 12 residues. Trimming took 3 bases from V and 6 from J, leaving 9 bases between them. Looked up from germline, CDR1 is SGDLS and CDR2 is YYNGEE. CDR3: CASSGRSPEAFF. The CDR3 region has the DNA TGTGCCAGCAGCGGTCGGTCGCCTGAAGCTTTCTTT. Together with reference TRBV9 and TRBJ1-1, the CDR3 gives the full variable domain: DSGVTQTPKHLITATGQRVTLRCSPRSGDLSVYWYQQSLDQGLQFLIQYYNGEERAKGNILERFSAQQFPDLHSELNLSSLELGDSALYFCASSGRSPEAFFGQGTRLTVV.

The CDR3 coding sequence is TGTGCCAGTAGTATCGGGACAGGGGGCGACTTTGGCTACACCTTC. It translates to CASSIGTGGDFGYTF. The rearrangement links TRBV19 to TRBJ1-2; 12 bases map to TRBD1. The CDR3 spans 15 residues. Germline lookup yields CDR1 LNHDA and CDR2 SQIVND (reference sequence). Trimming removed 3 bases from V and 7 bases from J; junction bases left unmatched: 6.

The chain employs TRBV7-8 and TRBJ1-2; no definite D call. Looked up from germline, CDR1 is SGHVS and CDR2 is FQNEAQ. V lost 5 bases and J 0 bases, leaving 13 bases between the germline ends. The CDR3 spans 15 residues. This CDR3 is CASSRGGRSNYGYTF. As DNA, the CDR3 is TGTGCCAGCAGCCGAGGTGGCAGATCTAACTATGGCTACACCTTC. The whole variable domain, remainder taken from reference TRBV7-8 and TRBJ1-2, is GAGVSQSPRYKVAKRGQDVALRCDPISGHVSLFWYQQALGQGPEFLTYFQNEAQLDKSGLPSDRFFAERPEGSVSTLKIQRTQQEDSAVYLCASSRGGRSNYGYTFGSGTRLTVV.

The chain links TRBV13 to TRBJ1-2, with 8 bases aligning to TRBD1. The germline CDR1 and CDR2 sequences are PRHDT and FYEKMQ (reference sequence). Trimming cost V 4 bases and J 7 bases; bases outside gene matches: 5. The CDR3 is 13 residues long. In DNA form, the CDR3 reads TGTGCCAGCAGCTCTGCAGGGGGCAGTGGCTACACCTTC. It yields the protein CASSSAGGSGYTF.

The rearrangement uses TRBV19 and TRBJ2-7; 8 positions agree with TRBD2. V lost 0 bases, J lost 7 bases, and 11 bases stayed unmatched. The CDR3 is 16 residues long. Germline V gene data show CDR1 as LNHDA and CDR2 as SQIVND (reference sequence). The CDR3 DNA is TGTGCCAGTAGTATAGATTCGACTAGCGATCCGGATGAGCAGTACTTC. It translates to CASSIDSTSDPDEQYF.

CDR3 sequence (DNA): TGTGCCACCGGCGGTGTAGCGTACGCGCCTAACTCTGGAAACACCATATATTTT. Amino acids: CATGGVAYAPNSGNTIYF. The chain combines TRBV28 with TRBJ1-3; D ambiguous. The CDR3 extends over 18 amino acids. V was trimmed by 10 bases and J by 0 bases, leaving 25 bases between them. Germline V gene lookup returns CDR1 MDHEN and CDR2 SYDVKM.

The J gene is TRBJ2-1, the V gene TRBV7-2; possible D gene TRBD1, 6 bases. Germline values: CDR1 SGHTA, CDR2 FQGNSA. The germline V and J ends were trimmed by 6 bases and 7 bases, with 22 bases remaining between them. The CDR3 has 16 residues. CDR3 amino acids: CASSSPGQRAYNEQFF. In DNA, the CDR3 is TGTGCCAGCAGTTCTCCGGGACAAAGAGCGTATAATGAGCAGTTCTTC.

The rearrangement uses TRBV5-1 and TRBJ2-7; perhaps TRBD1 as D (6 bases). The germline V and J ends were trimmed by 5 bases and 3 bases, with 9 bases remaining between them. The germline V gene has CDR1 SGHRS and CDR2 YFSETQ. This CDR3 region has 12 residues. The CDR3 DNA sequence: TGCGCCAGCAGGACACAGGGCTACGAGCAGTACTTC. Its translation is CASRTQGYEQYF.

The chain uses TRBV5-1 and TRBJ1-4, with D possibly matching TRBD1 (6 bases). The germline V and J ends were trimmed by 6 bases and 2 bases, with 11 bases remaining between them. The CDR3 totals 14 residues. CDR1 and CDR2 from the germline V gene are SGHRS and YFSETQ. The CDR3 sequence: CASKSQGTNEKLFF. The CDR3 nucleotides are TGCGCCAGCAAGTCGCAGGGGACTAATGAAAAACTGTTTTTT.

This clone came up once. The genes are TRBV27 and TRBJ2-7, with 7 positions matching TRBD1. V trimming: 2 bases; J trimming: 3 bases; junction bases outside the gene matches: 4. CDR3 length: 14 amino acids. Germline CDR1 MNHEY, CDR2 SMNVEV (reference sequence). The CDR3 sequence: CASSLRQGHYEQYF. The CDR3 nucleotides read TGTGCCAGCAGTTTAAGACAGGGCCACTACGAGCAGTACTTC.

V usage is TRBV28 and J usage is TRBJ2-1, with D hard to call. V lost 9 bases and J lost 8, with 14 bases in between. Looked up from germline, CDR1 is MDHEN and CDR2 is SYDVKM. CDR3 size: 12 residues. The CDR3 spells CASTPRRDEQFF. Here the CDR3 DNA reads TGTGCCAGTACCCCTCGCCGCGATGAGCAGTTCTTC. The full variable domain, completed using reference TRBV28 and TRBJ2-1, is DVKVTQSSRYLVKRTGEKVFLECVQDMDHENMFWYRQDPGLGLRLIYFSYDVKMKEKGDIPEGYSVSREKKERFSLILESASTNQTSMYLCASTPRRDEQFFGPGTRLTVL.

The V call is TRBV5-8, the J call TRBJ1-5; unclear D gene. Germline CDR1 is SGHTS and CDR2 is YDEGEE. The CDR3 runs to 14 residues. V lost 4 bases to trimming and J lost 9 bases, with 17 bases between them. The CDR3 sequence is CASSPEEGLGPQHF. DNA for the CDR3: TGTGCCAGCAGCCCGGAGGAGGGTTTGGGGCCCCAGCATTTT.